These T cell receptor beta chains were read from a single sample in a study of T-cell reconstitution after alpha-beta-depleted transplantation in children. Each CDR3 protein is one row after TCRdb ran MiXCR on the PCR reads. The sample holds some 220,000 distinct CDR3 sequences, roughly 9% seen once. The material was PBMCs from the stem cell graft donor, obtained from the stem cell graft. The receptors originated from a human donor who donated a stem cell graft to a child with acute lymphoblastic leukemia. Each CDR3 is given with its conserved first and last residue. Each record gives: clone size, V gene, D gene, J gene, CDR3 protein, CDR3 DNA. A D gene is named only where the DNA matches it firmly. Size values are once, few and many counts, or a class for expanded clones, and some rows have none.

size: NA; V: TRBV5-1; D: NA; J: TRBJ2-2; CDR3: CASSLAAGLSTGELFF; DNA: TGCGCCAGCAGCTTGGCAGCAGGGCTGAGCACCGGGGAGCTGTTTTTT
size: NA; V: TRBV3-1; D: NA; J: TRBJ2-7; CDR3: CASSERAFTRIEQYF; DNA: TGTGCCAGCAGCGAACGGGCCTTCACGCGGATCGAGCAGTACTTC
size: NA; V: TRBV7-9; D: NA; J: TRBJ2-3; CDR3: CASTNSLSTDTQYF; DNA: TGTGCCAGCACCAACAGTTTAAGCACAGATACGCAGTATTTT
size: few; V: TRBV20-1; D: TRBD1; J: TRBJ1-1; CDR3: CSARVTGQGGTEAFF; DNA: TGCAGTGCTAGAGTTACAGGACAGGGGGGCACTGAAGCTTTCTTT
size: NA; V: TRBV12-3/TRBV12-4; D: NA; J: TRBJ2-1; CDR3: CASSLYGGGVDNEQFF; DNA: TGTGCCAGCAGTTTATACGGCGGGGGCGTTGACAATGAGCAGTTCTTC
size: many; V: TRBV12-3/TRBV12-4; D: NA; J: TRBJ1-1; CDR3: CASSLREYTEAFF; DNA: TGTGCCAGCAGTTTACGGGAGTACACTGAAGCTTTCTTT
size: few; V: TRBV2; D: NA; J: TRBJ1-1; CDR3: CASSEALQGLDTEAFF; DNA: TGTGCCAGCAGTGAAGCGCTTCAGGGGTTAGACACTGAAGCTTTCTTT
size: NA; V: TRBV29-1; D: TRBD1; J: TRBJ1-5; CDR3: CSVGYGTGFSQPQHF; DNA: TGCAGCGTAGGTTACGGGACAGGGTTCTCTCAGCCCCAGCATTTT
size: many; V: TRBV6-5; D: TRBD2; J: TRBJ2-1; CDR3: CASSYSLAGGEYNEQFF; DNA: TGTGCCAGCAGTTACTCCCTGGCGGGGGGGGAGTACAATGAGCAGTTCTTC
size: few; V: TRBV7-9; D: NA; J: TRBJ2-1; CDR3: CASSPPRTDNEQFF; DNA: TGTGCCAGCAGCCCCCCCCGGACAGACAATGAGCAGTTCTTC
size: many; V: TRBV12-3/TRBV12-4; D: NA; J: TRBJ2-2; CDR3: CASRPRRGRDTGELFF; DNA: TGTGCCAGCAGACCCCGCAGGGGCAGGGATACCGGGGAGCTGTTTTTT
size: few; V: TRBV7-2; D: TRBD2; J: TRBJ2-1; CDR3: CASSPLEGTSGNEQFF; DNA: TGTGCCAGCAGCCCCCTTGAGGGGACTAGCGGGAATGAGCAGTTCTTC
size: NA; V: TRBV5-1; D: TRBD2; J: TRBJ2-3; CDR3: CASSLASGEIYTQYF; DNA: TGCGCCAGCAGCTTGGCTAGCGGGGAAATATATACGCAGTATTTT
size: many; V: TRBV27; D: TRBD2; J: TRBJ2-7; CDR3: CASSLFSSGGKLYEQYF; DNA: TGTGCCAGCAGTTTATTTTCCAGCGGGGGGAAACTCTACGAGCAGTACTTC
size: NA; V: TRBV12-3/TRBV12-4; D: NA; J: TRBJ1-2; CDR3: CASSESYGYTF; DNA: TGTGCCAGCAGCGAGAGCTATGGCTACACCTTC
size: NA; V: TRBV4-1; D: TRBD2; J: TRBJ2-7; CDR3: CASSQGVSGSGSSYEQYF; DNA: TGCGCCAGCAGCCAAGGCGTGAGTGGGAGCGGGAGCTCCTACGAGCAGTACTTC
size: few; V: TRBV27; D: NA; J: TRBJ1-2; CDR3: CASKPTTASYGYTF; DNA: TGTGCCAGCAAACCCACGACAGCAAGCTATGGCTACACCTTC
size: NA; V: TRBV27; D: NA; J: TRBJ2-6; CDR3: CASSLIPGSSGANVLTF; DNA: TGTGCCAGCAGTTTAATTCCAGGCTCCTCTGGGGCCAACGTCCTGACTTTC